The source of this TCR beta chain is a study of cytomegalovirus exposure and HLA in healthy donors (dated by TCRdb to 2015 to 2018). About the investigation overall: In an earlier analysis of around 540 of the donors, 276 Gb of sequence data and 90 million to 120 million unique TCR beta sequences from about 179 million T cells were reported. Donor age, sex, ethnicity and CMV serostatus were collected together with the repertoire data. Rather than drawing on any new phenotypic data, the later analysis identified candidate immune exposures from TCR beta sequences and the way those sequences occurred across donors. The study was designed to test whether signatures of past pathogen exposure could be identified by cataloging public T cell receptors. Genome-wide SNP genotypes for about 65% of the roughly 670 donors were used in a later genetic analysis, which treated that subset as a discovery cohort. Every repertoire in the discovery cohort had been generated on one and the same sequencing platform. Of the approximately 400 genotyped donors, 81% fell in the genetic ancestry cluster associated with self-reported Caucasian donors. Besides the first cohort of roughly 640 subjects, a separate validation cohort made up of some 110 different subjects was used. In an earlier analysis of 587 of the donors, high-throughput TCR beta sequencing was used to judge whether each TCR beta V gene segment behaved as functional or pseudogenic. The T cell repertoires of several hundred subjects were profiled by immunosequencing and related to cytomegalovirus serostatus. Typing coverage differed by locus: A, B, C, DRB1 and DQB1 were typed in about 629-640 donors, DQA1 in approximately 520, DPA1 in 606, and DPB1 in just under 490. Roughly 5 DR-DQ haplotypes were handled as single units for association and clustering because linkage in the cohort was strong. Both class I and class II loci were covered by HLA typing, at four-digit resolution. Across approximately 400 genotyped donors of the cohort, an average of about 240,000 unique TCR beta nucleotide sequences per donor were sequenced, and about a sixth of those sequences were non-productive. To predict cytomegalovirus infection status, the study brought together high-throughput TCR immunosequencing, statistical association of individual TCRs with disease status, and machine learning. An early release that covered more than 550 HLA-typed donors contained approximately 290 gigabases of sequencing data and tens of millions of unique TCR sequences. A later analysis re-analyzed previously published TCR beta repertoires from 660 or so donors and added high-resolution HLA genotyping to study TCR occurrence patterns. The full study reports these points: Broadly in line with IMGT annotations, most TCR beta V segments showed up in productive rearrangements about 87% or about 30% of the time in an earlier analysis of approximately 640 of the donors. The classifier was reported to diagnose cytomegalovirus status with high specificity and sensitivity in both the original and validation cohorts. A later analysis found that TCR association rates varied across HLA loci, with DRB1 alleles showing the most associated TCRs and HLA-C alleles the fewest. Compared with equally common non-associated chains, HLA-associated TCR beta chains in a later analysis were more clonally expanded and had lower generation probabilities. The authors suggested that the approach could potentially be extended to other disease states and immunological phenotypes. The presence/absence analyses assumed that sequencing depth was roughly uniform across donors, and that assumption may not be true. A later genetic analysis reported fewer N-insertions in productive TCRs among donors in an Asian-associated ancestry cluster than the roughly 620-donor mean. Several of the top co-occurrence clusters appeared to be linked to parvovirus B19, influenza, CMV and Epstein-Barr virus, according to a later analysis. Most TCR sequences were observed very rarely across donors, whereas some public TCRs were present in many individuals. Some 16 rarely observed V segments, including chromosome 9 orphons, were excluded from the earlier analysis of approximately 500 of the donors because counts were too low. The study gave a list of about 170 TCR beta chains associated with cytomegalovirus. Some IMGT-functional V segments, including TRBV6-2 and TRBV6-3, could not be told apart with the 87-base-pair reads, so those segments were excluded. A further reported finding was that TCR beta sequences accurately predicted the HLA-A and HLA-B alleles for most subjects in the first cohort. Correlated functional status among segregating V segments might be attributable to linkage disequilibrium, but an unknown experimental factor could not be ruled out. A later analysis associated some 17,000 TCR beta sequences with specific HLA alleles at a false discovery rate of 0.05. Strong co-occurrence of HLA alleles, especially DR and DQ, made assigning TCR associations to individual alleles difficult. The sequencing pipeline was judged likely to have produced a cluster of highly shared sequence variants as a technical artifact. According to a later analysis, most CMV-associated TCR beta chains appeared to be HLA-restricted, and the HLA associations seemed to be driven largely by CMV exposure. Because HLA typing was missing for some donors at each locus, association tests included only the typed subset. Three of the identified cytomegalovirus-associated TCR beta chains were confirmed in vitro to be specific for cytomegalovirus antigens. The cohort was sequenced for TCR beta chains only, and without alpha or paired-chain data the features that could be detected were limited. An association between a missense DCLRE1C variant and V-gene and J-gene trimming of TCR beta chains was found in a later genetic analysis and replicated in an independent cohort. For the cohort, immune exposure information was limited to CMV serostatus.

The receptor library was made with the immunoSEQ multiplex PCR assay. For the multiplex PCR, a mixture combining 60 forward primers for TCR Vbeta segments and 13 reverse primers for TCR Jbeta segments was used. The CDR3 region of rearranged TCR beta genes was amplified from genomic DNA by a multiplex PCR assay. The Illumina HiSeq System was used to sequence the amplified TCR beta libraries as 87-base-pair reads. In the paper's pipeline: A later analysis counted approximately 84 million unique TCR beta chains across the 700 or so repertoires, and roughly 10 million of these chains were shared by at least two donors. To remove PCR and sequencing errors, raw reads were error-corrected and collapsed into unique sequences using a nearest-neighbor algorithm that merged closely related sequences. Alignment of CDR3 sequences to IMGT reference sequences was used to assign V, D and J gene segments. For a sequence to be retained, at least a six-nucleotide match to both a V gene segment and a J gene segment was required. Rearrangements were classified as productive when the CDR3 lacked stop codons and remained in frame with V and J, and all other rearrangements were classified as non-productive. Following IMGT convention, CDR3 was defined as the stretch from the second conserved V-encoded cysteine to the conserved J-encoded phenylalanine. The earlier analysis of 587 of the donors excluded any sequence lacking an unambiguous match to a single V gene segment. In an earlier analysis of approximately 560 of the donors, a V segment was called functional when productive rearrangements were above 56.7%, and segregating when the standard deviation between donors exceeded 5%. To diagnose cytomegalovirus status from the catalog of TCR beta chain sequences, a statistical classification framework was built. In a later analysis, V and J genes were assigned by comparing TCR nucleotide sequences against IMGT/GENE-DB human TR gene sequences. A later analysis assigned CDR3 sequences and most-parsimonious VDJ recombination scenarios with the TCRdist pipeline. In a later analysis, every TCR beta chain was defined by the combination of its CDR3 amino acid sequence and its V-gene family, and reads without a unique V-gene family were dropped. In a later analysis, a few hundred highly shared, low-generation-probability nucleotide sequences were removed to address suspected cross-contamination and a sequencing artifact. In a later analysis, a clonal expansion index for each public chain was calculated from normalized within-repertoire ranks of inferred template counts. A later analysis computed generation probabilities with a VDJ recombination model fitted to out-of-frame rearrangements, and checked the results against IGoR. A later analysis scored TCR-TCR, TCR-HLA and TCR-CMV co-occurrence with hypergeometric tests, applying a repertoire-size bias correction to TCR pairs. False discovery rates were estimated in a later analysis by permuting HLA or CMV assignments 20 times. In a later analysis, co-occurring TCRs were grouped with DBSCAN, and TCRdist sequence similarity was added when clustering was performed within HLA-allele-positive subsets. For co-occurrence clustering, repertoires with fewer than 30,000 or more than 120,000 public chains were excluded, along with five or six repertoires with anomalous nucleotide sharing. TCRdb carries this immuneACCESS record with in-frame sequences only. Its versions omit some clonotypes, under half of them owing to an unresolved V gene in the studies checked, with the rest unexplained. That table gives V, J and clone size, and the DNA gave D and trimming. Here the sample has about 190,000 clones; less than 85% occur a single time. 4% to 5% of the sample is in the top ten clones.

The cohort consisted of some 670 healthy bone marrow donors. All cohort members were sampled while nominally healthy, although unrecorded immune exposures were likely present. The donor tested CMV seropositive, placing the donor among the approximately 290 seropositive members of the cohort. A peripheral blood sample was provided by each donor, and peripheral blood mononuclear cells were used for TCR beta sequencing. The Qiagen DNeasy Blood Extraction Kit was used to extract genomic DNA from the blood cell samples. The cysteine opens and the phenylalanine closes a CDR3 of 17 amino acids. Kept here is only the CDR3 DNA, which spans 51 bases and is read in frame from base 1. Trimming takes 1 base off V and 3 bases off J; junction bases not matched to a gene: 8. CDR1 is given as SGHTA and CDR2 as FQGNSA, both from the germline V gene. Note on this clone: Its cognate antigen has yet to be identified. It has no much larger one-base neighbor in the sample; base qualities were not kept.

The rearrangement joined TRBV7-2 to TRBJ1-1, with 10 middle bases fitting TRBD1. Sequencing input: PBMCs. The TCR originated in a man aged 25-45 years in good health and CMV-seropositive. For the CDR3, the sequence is CASSLGQGALSHTEAFF. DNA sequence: TGTGCCAGCAGCTTAGGACAGGGGGCGTTGTCTCACACTGAAGCTTTCTTT.